Sequencing of this TCR beta chain was carried out in a study of response to subunit inactivated influenza vaccine (dated by TCRdb to the late 2010s). Background for the entire study: The study used deep quantitative T cell receptor repertoire profiling to track responses to a trivalent subunit inactivated influenza vaccine.

Libraries were built with RT-PCR. For sequencing, an Illumina HiSeq 2500 was employed. The raw public data were reprocessed by TCRdb itself: fastp quality trimming at Q25, MiXCR clonotype calling, in-frame beta chains only. Rows with one shared CDR3 protein collapse into an entry with the most common genes and DNA. The sample table records about 540,000 distinct CDR3 sequences; under 25% of these occur just once. The leading ten clones occupy around 2.8% of the sample. Points the paper makes about the study in general: According to the authors, only a limited number of new T cells may be recruited by each seasonal influenza vaccination.

This clonotype was counted between two and nine times. Its binding antigen is unknown. There are no base qualities to consult, and no much larger clone falls within one base. V is clipped by 1 base and J by 2 bases, and the sequence between their germline boundaries is 15 bases long. The CDR3 sequence holds 16 residues, the cysteine and phenylalanine included. Just the 48-base CDR3 DNA is kept, in frame starting at base 1. Reading the germline V gene (reference sequence) gives CDR1 DFQATT and CDR2 SNEGSKA. This sample also belongs to another study, concerning T cells expressing NK-cell markers. As the second paper documents: TCR beta cDNA libraries were made by 5'RACE template switching that added a universal primer site and unique molecular identifiers. Fewer than ten donors provided sorted CD3+CD56+NKG2C+, CD3+CD56+NKG2C- and CD3+CD56-NKG2C+ T-cell subsets, whose TCR beta-chain repertoires were profiled. Of the eight sequenced donors, seven were found to be HCMV-seropositive and one was found to be HCMV-seronegative. In several experiments an anti-gammadeltaTCR antibody was added to restrict sorting to alphabetaTCR-expressing T cells. In a handful of donors, the dominant CD3+CD56+NKG2C+ clonotypes ranked among the top 10 CD8+ clonotypes, making up about 1.0-8% of CD8+ T cells. Those dominant clonotypes were again the most abundant among CD3+CD56-NKG2C+ cells in several donors, at about 25-60.1%. Whether the expanded NKG2C-expressing T cell clones were specific for HCMV antigens was left unclear. All eight donors whose samples were sequenced were randomly selected healthy volunteers, three of them men and five women. HCMV-specific IgG was detected in serum with a commercial ELISA kit to determine HCMV serostatus. Peripheral blood mononuclear cells were isolated from blood by Ficoll density gradient centrifugation. Magnetic immunoseparation with Miltenyi isolation kits was used to isolate CD4+ and CD8+ T cells from PBMC. Synthesis of cDNA was primed from the TCR beta constant segment and was followed by two consecutive PCR amplification steps. Sequencing of the libraries produced 2 x 150 bp reads on Illumina HiSeq 2000/2500, MiSeq or NextSeq. MIGEC was used to demultiplex reads and group the reads by UMI, and MiTCR was used to assemble and quantify clonotypes. To remove erroneous sequences, TCR cDNA sequences were retained only when supported by two or more reads. The tcR package was used for downstream repertoire analysis, with clonotypes matched between fractions based on CDR3 nucleotide sequence plus V segment. Antigen specificity was annotated against VDJdb with VDJmatch, allowing one amino acid substitution in CDR3.

Specimen: CD4+ T cells sorted from PBMCs, collected about 12 days after vaccination. The TCR was taken from a man aged 50-60 years who received an inactivated influenza vaccine. Donor details come from another sample of the same person, matched by shared clones. This chain joins TRBV20-1 to TRBJ2-1; TRBD2 could be the D gene, as 7 bases match. The DNA reads TGCAGTGCTAGAGCCCTGAGCGGGGACACCTACAATGAGCAGTTCTTC. Its protein product is CSARALSGDTYNEQFF.